This paragraph covers one T cell receptor beta chain sequence. What it binds is unknown. MiXCR, run by TCRdb on the reads, gives a single entry per CDR3 protein. The sample lists 150,000 to 190,000 distinct CDR3 sequences, less than 25% seen once, with roughly 11% in the top ten. This sample is part of a study of T cell repertoires in cytomegalovirus infection. Whole-study context: Public TCR beta signatures were indicative of both CMV infection and a matching HLA type. General study points: Carriers of CMV and the relevant HLA type were discriminated by public TCR beta frequency. Within the response measured ex vivo, HLA-C-restricted CMV-specific TCR beta clonotypes were dominant.

This CDR3 spans 14 amino acids. Germline loops: CDR1 MNHEY, CDR2 SVGEGT. V gave up 6 bases and J gave up 7 bases; unmatched junction bases: 7. This chain connects TRBV6-2 or TRBV6-3 to TRBJ2-1, with 9 nucleotides matching TRBD1. Sequenced: PBMCs. The TCR was taken from a human donor in good health (CMV status not recorded). Some clones in this sample may be carry-over from other donors' samples. The DNA of the CDR3 is TGTGCCAGCAGAACCGGGACAGGGAAGAATGAGCAGTTCTTC. It specifies CASRTGTGKNEQFF.